The sequence of this T cell receptor beta chain was determined in a study of CD8+ T cells in alopecia areata. Reverse transcribed after extraction, RNA yielded cDNA as the sequencing template. The assay was immunoSEQ multiplex PCR, and TCRdb's table has in-frame clones only and misses some. The profile shows about 140,000 clones, under 60% of them singletons. General study points: Shared TCR sequences were less clear between patients than in mice, possibly partly from HLA diversity.

Comments on this clone: As yet, its antigen is unknown.

Trimming pared 4 bases from V and 6 bases from J, leaving 19 bases between. CDR3 size: 15 residues. CDR1 and CDR2 (germline): SGHNT, YYREEE (reference sequence). This receptor was obtained from a human donor with alopecia areata. The rearrangement joins TRBV5-4 to TRBJ1-1; tentative D call: TRBD1 (6 bases). The input for sequencing was CD4+ T cells sorted from blood, taken at week 0. DNA of the CDR3: TGTGCCAGCAGCCTGAACCTAGGGGGTTATGCTGAAGCTTTCTTT. This translates into CASSLNLGGYAEAFF.